A single T cell receptor (beta chain) is shown here with its context. The clone's antigen remains unknown. Per-nucleotide qualities are absent, and no much larger clonotype sits a single base away. In total, fewer than 750 healthy bone marrow donors made up the cohort. Cohort members were all nominally healthy when sampled, although unrecorded immune exposures were likely present. The donor tested CMV seronegative and was one of the 352 seronegative cohort members. Each donor provided a peripheral blood sample, and peripheral blood mononuclear cells were used for TCR beta sequencing. The Qiagen DNeasy Blood Extraction Kit was used to extract genomic DNA from the blood cell samples. This specimen comes from a study of cytomegalovirus exposure and HLA in healthy donors (dated by TCRdb to about 2017). At the level of the whole study: According to an earlier analysis of 450 to 650 of the donors, about 179 million T cells yielded 117 million unique TCR beta sequences and about 300 Gb of sequence data. Alongside the repertoire data, information on donor age, sex, ethnicity and CMV serostatus was compiled. The study aimed to test whether signatures of past pathogen exposure could be identified by cataloging public T cell receptors. HLA typing included class I and class II loci at four-digit resolution. Rather than drawing on any new phenotypic data, the later analysis identified candidate immune exposures from TCR beta sequences and the way those sequences occurred across donors. In addition to the first cohort of around 670 subjects, a separate validation cohort of 120 different subjects was used. The study profiled the T cell repertoires of hundreds of subjects by immunosequencing and related them to cytomegalovirus serostatus. Of the roughly 390 genotyped donors, about 80% fell in the genetic ancestry cluster associated with self-reported Caucasian donors. A later genetic analysis took genome-wide SNP genotypes for 398 of the 666 donors and used that subset as a discovery cohort. An earlier analysis of 500 to 750 of the donors applied high-throughput TCR beta sequencing to assess whether each TCR beta V gene segment acted as functional or pseudogenic. Five DR-DQ haplotypes were handled as single units for association and clustering, since linkage in the cohort was strong. Every repertoire in the discovery cohort had been generated on one and the same sequencing platform. To predict cytomegalovirus infection status, the study brought together high-throughput TCR immunosequencing, statistical association of individual TCRs with disease status, and machine learning. A later analysis re-examined previously published TCR beta repertoires from over 500 donors and added high-resolution HLA genotyping to investigate patterns of TCR occurrence. An early release that covered some 630 HLA-typed donors contained 300 to 350 gigabases of sequencing data and tens of millions of unique TCR sequences. Typing coverage differed by locus: A, B, C, DRB1 and DQB1 were typed in roughly 620-630 donors, DQA1 in 522, DPA1 in around 600, and DPB1 in roughly 470. Among about 400 genotyped donors of the cohort, an average of about 240,000 unique TCR beta nucleotide sequences was sequenced per donor, of which approximately 18% were non-productive. Findings and caveats that apply to the study as a whole: The cohort was sequenced for TCR beta chains only, and without alpha or paired-chain data the features that could be detected were limited. According to a later genetic analysis, donors in an Asian-associated ancestry cluster had fewer N-insertions in productive TCRs than the approximately 630-donor mean. In a later analysis, most CMV-associated TCR beta chains were found to appear HLA-restricted, with HLA associations seemingly driven largely by CMV exposure. Strong co-occurrence of HLA alleles, especially DR and DQ, made assigning TCR associations to individual alleles difficult. A few of the identified cytomegalovirus-associated TCR beta chains were confirmed in vitro to be specific for cytomegalovirus antigens. A further reported finding was that TCR beta sequences accurately predicted the HLA-A and HLA-B alleles for most subjects in the first cohort. The 87-base-pair reads could not distinguish some IMGT-functional V segments, including TRBV6-2 and TRBV6-3, so those segments were excluded. A cluster of highly shared sequence variants was judged likely to represent a technical artifact of the sequencing pipeline. At a false discovery rate of 0.05, a later analysis linked fewer than 20,000 TCR beta sequences to specific HLA alleles. In a later analysis, HLA-associated TCR beta chains were found to be more clonally expanded and to have lower generation probabilities than equally common non-associated chains. Cytomegalovirus status was reported to be diagnosed by the classifier with high specificity and sensitivity in both the original and validation cohorts. In an earlier analysis of more than 450 of the donors, most TCR beta V segments were observed in productive rearrangements about 87% or about 30% of the time, broadly matching IMGT annotations. Over 15 rarely observed V segments, including chromosome 9 orphons, were excluded from the earlier analysis of some 590 of the donors because counts were too low. Most TCR sequences were observed very rarely across donors, whereas some public TCRs were present in many individuals. A later analysis reported that several top co-occurrence clusters appeared linked to parvovirus B19, influenza, CMV and Epstein-Barr virus. A total of fewer than 200 TCR beta chains were listed by the study as associated with cytomegalovirus. Immune exposure information for the cohort was limited to CMV serostatus. In a later genetic analysis, a missense DCLRE1C variant was associated with V-gene and J-gene trimming of TCR beta chains, and the association was replicated in an independent cohort. The presence/absence analyses assumed that sequencing depth was roughly uniform across donors, and that assumption may not be true. It was suggested by the authors that the approach could potentially be generalized to other disease states and immunological phenotypes. Because some donors lacked HLA typing at each locus, the association tests relied only on the typed subset. Correlated functional status among segregating V segments might be attributable to linkage disequilibrium, but an unknown experimental factor could not be ruled out. A later analysis found that TCR association rates varied across HLA loci, with DRB1 alleles showing the most associated TCRs and HLA-C alleles the fewest.

Libraries were constructed by the immunoSEQ multiplex PCR assay. For the multiplex PCR, a mixture combining 60 forward primers for TCR Vbeta segments and 13 reverse primers for TCR Jbeta segments was used. The CDR3 region of rearranged TCR beta genes was amplified from genomic DNA by a multiplex PCR assay. The amplified TCR beta libraries were sequenced on the Illumina HiSeq System as 87-base-pair reads. Processing in the source paper ran as follows. Across the 670 or so repertoires, a later analysis counted about 81 million unique TCR beta chains, approximately 12 million of which were shared by at least two donors. Raw reads were error-corrected and collapsed into unique sequences by a nearest-neighbor algorithm in which closely related sequences were merged to remove PCR and sequencing errors. Alignment of CDR3 sequences to IMGT reference sequences was used to assign V, D and J gene segments. For a sequence to be retained, a match of at least six nucleotides was required to both a V gene segment and a J gene segment. Rearrangements were classified as productive when the CDR3 lacked stop codons and remained in frame with V and J, and all other rearrangements were classified as non-productive. Following IMGT convention, CDR3 was defined as the stretch from the second conserved V-encoded cysteine to the conserved J-encoded phenylalanine. The earlier analysis of more than 450 of the donors excluded sequences that lacked an unambiguous match to a single V gene segment. In an earlier analysis of some 590 of the donors, V segments were called functional above 56.7% productive rearrangements and were called segregating when the between-donor standard deviation exceeded 5%. A statistical classification framework was built for diagnosing cytomegalovirus status from the catalog of TCR beta chain sequences. In a later analysis, V and J genes were assigned by comparing TCR nucleotide sequences against IMGT/GENE-DB human TR gene sequences. Using the TCRdist pipeline, a later analysis assigned CDR3 sequences along with most-parsimonious VDJ recombination scenarios. In a later analysis, each TCR beta chain was defined by its CDR3 amino acid sequence together with its V-gene family, and reads without a unique V-gene family were excluded. To address suspected cross-contamination and a sequencing artifact, a later analysis removed some 620 highly shared, low-generation-probability nucleotide sequences. In a later analysis, a clonal expansion index for each public chain was calculated from normalized within-repertoire ranks of inferred template counts. In a later analysis, generation probabilities were computed with a VDJ recombination model fitted to out-of-frame rearrangements, and the resulting probabilities were checked against IGoR. A later analysis scored TCR-TCR, TCR-HLA and TCR-CMV co-occurrence with hypergeometric tests, applying a repertoire-size bias correction to TCR pairs. False discovery rates were estimated in a later analysis by permuting HLA or CMV assignments 20 times. In a later analysis, co-occurring TCRs were grouped using DBSCAN, and TCRdist sequence similarity was added for clustering within HLA-allele-positive subsets. Co-occurrence clustering excluded repertoires with fewer than 30,000 or more than 120,000 public chains, plus five with anomalous nucleotide sharing. TCRdb took this table from immuneACCESS and kept in-frame rearrangements with V and J called. Such tables lack part of the clones; where checked against another copy, unresolved V genes explain under half of the gap, and the rest is unexplained. V, J and clone size derive from that table, while D and trimming were established from the DNA sequence. Within this sample are about 140,000 clones, with under 90% of them counted one time only. In total, the top ten clones hold roughly 4.5% of the sample.

The V and J ends are trimmed by 6 bases and 2 bases, leaving 10 bases between them. The CDR3 covers 13 residues, taking in both the cysteine and the phenylalanine. Of all the DNA, just the CDR3 is kept, 39 bases in frame from base 1. Looking up the germline V gene yields CDR1 SGHTA and CDR2 FQGNSA. The rearrangement joined TRBV7-2 to TRBJ1-2; TRBD1 is a weak D gene call, 6 bases matching. The clonotype comes from a man in his forties or fifties in good health and CMV-seronegative. Sequenced input: PBMCs. The CDR3 sequence is CASSPDRNYGYTF. The bases read TGTGCCAGCAGTCCAGACAGGAACTATGGCTACACCTTC. Outside the CDR3, residues come from the reference TRBV7-2 and TRBJ1-2 proteins, so the full variable domain is: GAGVSQSPSNKVTEKGKDVELRCDPISGHTALYWYRQSLGQGLEFLIYFQGNSAPDKSGLPSDRFSAERTGGSVSTLTIQRTQQEDSAVYLCASSPDRNYGYTFGSGTRLTVV.